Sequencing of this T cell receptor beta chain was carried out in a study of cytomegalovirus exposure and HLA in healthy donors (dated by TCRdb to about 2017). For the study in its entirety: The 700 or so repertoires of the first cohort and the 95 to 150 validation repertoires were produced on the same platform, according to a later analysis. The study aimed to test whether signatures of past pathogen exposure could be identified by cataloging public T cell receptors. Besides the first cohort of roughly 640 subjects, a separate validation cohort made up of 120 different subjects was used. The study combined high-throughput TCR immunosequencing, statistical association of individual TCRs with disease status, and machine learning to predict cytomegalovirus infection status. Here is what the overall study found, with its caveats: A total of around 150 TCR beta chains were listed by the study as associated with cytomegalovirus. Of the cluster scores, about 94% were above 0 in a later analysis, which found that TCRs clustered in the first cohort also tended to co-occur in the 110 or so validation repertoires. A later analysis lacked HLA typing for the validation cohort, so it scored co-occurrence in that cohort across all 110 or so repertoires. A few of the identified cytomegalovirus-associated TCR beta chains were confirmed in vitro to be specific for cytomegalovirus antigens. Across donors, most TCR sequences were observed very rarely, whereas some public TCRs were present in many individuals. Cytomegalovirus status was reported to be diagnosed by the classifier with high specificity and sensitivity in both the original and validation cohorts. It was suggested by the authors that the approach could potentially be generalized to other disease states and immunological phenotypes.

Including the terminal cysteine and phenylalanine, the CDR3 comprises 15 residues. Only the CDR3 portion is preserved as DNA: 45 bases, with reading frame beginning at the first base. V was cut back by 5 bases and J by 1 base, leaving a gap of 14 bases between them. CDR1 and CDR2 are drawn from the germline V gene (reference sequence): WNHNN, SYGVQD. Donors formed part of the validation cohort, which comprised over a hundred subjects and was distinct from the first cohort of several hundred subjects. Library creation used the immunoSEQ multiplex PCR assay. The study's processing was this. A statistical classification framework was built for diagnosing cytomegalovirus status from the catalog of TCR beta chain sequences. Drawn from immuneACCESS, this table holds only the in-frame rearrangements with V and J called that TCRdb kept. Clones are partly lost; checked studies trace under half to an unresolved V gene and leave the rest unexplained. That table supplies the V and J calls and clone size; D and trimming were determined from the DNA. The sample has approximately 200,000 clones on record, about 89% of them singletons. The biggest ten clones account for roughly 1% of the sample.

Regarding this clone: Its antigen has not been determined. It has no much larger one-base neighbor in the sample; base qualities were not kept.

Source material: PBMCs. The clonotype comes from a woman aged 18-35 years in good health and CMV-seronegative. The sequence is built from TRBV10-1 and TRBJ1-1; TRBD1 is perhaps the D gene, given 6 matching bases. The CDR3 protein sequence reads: CASSSDRRKNTEAFF. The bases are TGCGCCAGCAGTTCCGACAGGCGAAAGAACACTGAAGCTTTCTTT.